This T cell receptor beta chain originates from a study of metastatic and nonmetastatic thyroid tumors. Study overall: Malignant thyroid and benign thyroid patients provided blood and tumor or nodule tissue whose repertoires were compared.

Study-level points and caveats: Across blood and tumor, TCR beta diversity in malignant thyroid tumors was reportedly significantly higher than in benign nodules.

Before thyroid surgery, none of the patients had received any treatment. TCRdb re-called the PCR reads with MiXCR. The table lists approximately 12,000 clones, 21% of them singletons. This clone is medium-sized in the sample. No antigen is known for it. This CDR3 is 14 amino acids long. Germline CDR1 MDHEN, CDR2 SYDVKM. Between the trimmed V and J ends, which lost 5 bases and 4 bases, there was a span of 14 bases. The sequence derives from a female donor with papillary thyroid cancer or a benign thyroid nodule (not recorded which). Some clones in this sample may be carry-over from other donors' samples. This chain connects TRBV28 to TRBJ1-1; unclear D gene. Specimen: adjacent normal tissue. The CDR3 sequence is CASSPYNSLTEAFF. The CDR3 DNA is TGTGCCAGCAGTCCGTACAACAGTCTCACTGAAGCTTTCTTT.